These T cell receptor beta chains were read from a single sample in a study of blood T cell repertoires in COVID-19. Some clones are missing from TCRdb's copy, which holds only in-frame ones; the method was immunoSEQ multiplex PCR. This table holds 90,000 to 150,000 clones, 75% to 85% found once. Sequencing was carried out using peripheral blood. Receptors originate from a woman of 80 years or more with acute or convalescent COVID-19. Each CDR3 is given with its conserved first and last residue. Each record gives: clone size, D gene, V gene, J gene, CDR3 DNA, CDR3 protein. D genes are given only for firm matches. Size values are once, few and many counts, or a class for expanded clones, and some rows have none.

-	-	TRBV6-5	TRBJ1-3	TGTGCCAGCAGTTACTCTAGTGTCTCTGGAAACACCATATATTTT	CASSYSSVSGNTIYF
-	-	TRBV6-5	TRBJ1-2	TGTGCCAGCAGTCCCAGGGGACGGAGTTCTAGAAGCTACACCTTC	CASSPRGRSSRSYTF
-	-	TRBV3-1/TRBV3-2	TRBJ1-2	TGTGCCAGCAGCGATGACAATGGCTACACCTTC	CASSDDNGYTF
-	TRBD2	TRBV27	TRBJ2-6	TGTGCCAGCAGTTTAGCTCGCCTAGCGGGAGGGCCCTCTGGGGCCAACGTCCTGACTTTC	CASSLARLAGGPSGANVLTF
-	-	TRBV29-1	TRBJ2-4	TGCAGCGTCACCACGGTAGCCAAAAACATTCAGTACTTC	CSVTTVAKNIQYF
-	-	TRBV7-2	TRBJ2-3	TGTGCCAGCAGCTTAGTCGTTAGCACAGATACGCAGTATTTT	CASSLVVSTDTQYF
few	-	TRBV14	TRBJ2-7	TGTGCCAGCAGCCAAGAACCGGAGGACTACGAGCAGTACTTC	CASSQEPEDYEQYF
-	TRBD1	TRBV25-1	TRBJ2-7	TGTGCCAGCAGTGGGACAGGGAGAGAGCAGTACTTC	CASSGTGREQYF
-	-	TRBV27	TRBJ2-7	TGTGCCAGCAGTTTTTCGAGTTCCTACGAGCAGTACTTC	CASSFSSSYEQYF
once	-	TRBV2	TRBJ2-5	TGTGCCAGCAGCGGCGGGCTCCAAGAGACCCAGTACTTC	CASSGGLQETQYF
-	-	TRBV4-1	TRBJ2-3	TGCGCCAGCAGCCCGTGGGAGGGCACAGATACGCAGTATTTT	CASSPWEGTDTQYF
-	TRBD1	TRBV6-5	TRBJ2-7	TGTGCCAGCAGTTTCTCGGGACAGGGGTTGGGTTACGAGCAGTACTTC	CASSFSGQGLGYEQYF
-	TRBD2	TRBV5-6	TRBJ2-5	TGTGCCAGCAGCTTGGGACTAGCGGGGGGACAAGAGACCCAGTACTTC	CASSLGLAGGQETQYF
-	-	TRBV7-8	TRBJ1-1	TGTGCCAGCAGCTTAGATCAGTCTTACACTGAAGCTTTCTTT	CASSLDQSYTEAFF
-	TRBD1	TRBV4-2	TRBJ1-5	TGTGCCAGCAGCCAAAAGACAGGGGACAATCAGCCCCAGCATTTT	CASSQKTGDNQPQHF
-	-	TRBV10-3	TRBJ1-3	TGTGCCATCAGTGAGGGGACAAGCGGGGACACCATATATTTT	CAISEGTSGDTIYF
-	-	TRBV5-4	TRBJ2-1	TGTGCCAGCAGCTTGGACAGATACAATGAGCAGTTCTTC	CASSLDRYNEQFF
few	-	TRBV20-1	TRBJ1-1	TGCAGTGCTCAGGAGAACACTGAAGCTTTCTTT	CSAQENTEAFF